Shown below are 25 T cell receptor beta chains from a single sample sequenced in a study of PD-1 blockade in mismatch repair-deficient tumors (dated by TCRdb to about 2017). Library construction relied on the immunoSEQ multiplex PCR assay. TCRdb mirrors the immuneACCESS table, restricted to in-frame sequences. Some clones are absent from its copies; in checked studies, under half trace to an unresolved V gene, and the reason for the others is unknown. This sample gives more than 15,000 clones in total; about four fifths of them show up just once. In total, the top ten clones hold nearly 3.5% of the sample. This specimen consisted of PBMCs, obtained 4 weeks after starting pembrolizumab. The origin of the receptors is an adult with mismatch repair-deficient cancer.

This clone occurred a few times. The chain is built from TRBV11-2 and TRBJ1-3; D gene ambiguous. The CDR3 length is 9 residues. The germline V gene has CDR1 SGHAT and CDR2 FQNNGV. V lost 5 bases to trimming and J lost 16 bases, with 9 bases between them. DNA of the CDR3: TGTGCCAGCAGCCGTCGGGTGTATTTT. Translated, it gives CASSRRVYF.

About this clone: This CDR3 is also generated by other DNA sequences in the sample. CDR3 region: CASSLGQGRDYGYTF. In DNA, the CDR3 is TGCGCCAGCAGCTTGGGTCAGGGGCGGGACTATGGCTACACCTTC. The J gene is TRBJ1-2, the V gene TRBV5-1, with a tentative D call TRBD1 (6 bases). Trimming removed 0 bases at V and 3 bases at J, with 12 bases between. Germline V gene sequence: CDR1 SGHRS, CDR2 YFSETQ. This CDR3 comprises 15 residues.

The rearrangement uses TRBV9 and TRBJ1-2; 12 bases agree with TRBD1. CDR1 is SGDLS and CDR2 is YYNGEE in the germline V gene. Trimming at V came to 0 bases and at J to 6 bases, leaving 3 bases not matched to a gene. The CDR3 has 15 amino acids. This CDR3 is CASSVGGQGAHGYTF. The CDR3 coding sequence is TGTGCCAGCAGCGTAGGGGGACAGGGGGCGCATGGCTACACCTTC.

V and J are TRBV18 and TRBJ2-5; D may be TRBD1 (6 bases). The CDR3 is 18 amino acids. Germline V gene lookup returns CDR1 KGHSH and CDR2 LQKENI. V lost 3 bases and J lost 0, with 20 bases in between. CDR3 amino acids: CASSPGFGARGYQETQYF. CDR3 nucleotide sequence: TGTGCCAGCTCACCCGGGTTTGGGGCCAGGGGCTACCAAGAGACCCAGTACTTC.

CDR3 DNA: TGTGCCAGCAGCCGCGGACTAGCGGGAGGGCGGGAGACCCAGTACTTC. This translates into CASSRGLAGGRETQYF. The chain recombines TRBV7-3 with TRBJ2-5, with 15 bases identical to TRBD2. V lost 5 bases and J lost 5; bases outside the gene matches: 6. Germline V gene sequence: CDR1 SGHTA, CDR2 FQGTGA. The CDR3 spans 16 residues. Variable domain in full (rest from reference TRBV7-3 and TRBJ2-5): GAGVSQTPSNKVTEKGKYVELRCDPISGHTALYWYRQSLGQGPEFLIYFQGTGAADDSGLPNDRFFAVRPEGSVSTLKIQRTERGDSAVYLCASSRGLAGGRETQYFGPGTRLLVL.

The V call is TRBV9, the J call TRBJ2-7; D ambiguous. Germline-derived CDR1 and CDR2 are SGDLS and YYNGEE. The length of the CDR3 is 15 residues. Trimming pared 0 bases from V and 0 bases from J, leaving 10 bases between. The CDR3 sequence is CASSVGAVSSYEQYF. The CDR3, as DNA: TGTGCCAGCAGCGTAGGGGCAGTCAGCTCCTACGAGCAGTACTTC. The full variable domain, completed using reference TRBV9 and TRBJ2-7, is DSGVTQTPKHLITATGQRVTLRCSPRSGDLSVYWYQQSLDQGLQFLIQYYNGEERAKGNILERFSAQQFPDLHSELNLSSLELGDSALYFCASSVGAVSSYEQYFGPGTRLTVT.

The V gene is TRBV5-4, the J gene TRBJ2-7; tentative D call: TRBD1 (6 bases). Trimming took off 0 bases at V and 3 bases at J, with 13 bases between the two ends. The V gene's germline CDR1 is SGHNT and CDR2 YYREEE (reference sequence). The CDR3 covers 15 residues. CDR3 coding DNA: TGTGCCAGCAGCTTGGGAGTAGGGACACTCTACGAGCAGTACTTC. As protein: CASSLGVGTLYEQYF.

On this clone: The CDR3 end shows no conserved phenylalanine or tryptophan, and so a read error is likely. The CDR3 loop reads CSLRQGNGYTL. CDR3 sequence (DNA): TGCAGCCTTCGACAGGGCAACGGCTACACCCTC. J is TRBJ1-2 and V is TRBV29-1; 7 bases line up with TRBD1. The CDR3 loop spans 11 amino acids. The V gene end was trimmed by 8 bases and the J gene end by 8 bases; junction bases not matched to a gene: 8. Looked up from germline, CDR1 is SQVTM and CDR2 is ANQGSEA.

This chain connects TRBV19 to TRBJ2-7; a possible D gene is TRBD1 (5 bases). V dropped 5 bases and J dropped 3 bases, with 8 bases sitting between them. Germline V gene lookup returns CDR1 LNHDA and CDR2 SQIVND (reference sequence). CDR3 length: 12 amino acids. The DNA for the CDR3 is TGTGCCAGTAGTTCTGACAGCTACGAGCAGTACTTC. Its translation: CASSSDSYEQYF.

The rearrangement uses TRBV6-4 and TRBJ2-2; TRBD2 aligns across 13 bases. Germline CDR1 and CDR2: MRHNA and SNTAGT. The CDR3 contains 16 residues. V gave up 6 bases and J gave up 6 bases; unmatched junction bases: 7. The CDR3 DNA is TGTGCCAGCAGCCAAGGACTAGCGGGAGTCCCCGGGGAGCTGTTTTTT. Translation gives CASSQGLAGVPGELFF.

The rearrangement links TRBV4-1 to TRBJ1-2, with D possibly matching TRBD1 (5 bases). Per the germline V gene, CDR1 is MGHRA and CDR2 is YSYEKL. V was pared by 1 base and J by 4 bases, with 10 bases between. This CDR3 is 14 amino acids long. The chain's CDR3 is CASSQGGGTYGYTF. The CDR3 bases are TGCGCCAGCAGCCAAGGGGGCGGGACCTATGGCTACACCTTC.

The CDR3 region has the DNA TGTGCCAGCAGCGACGGACTTCGGAACACTGAAGCTTTCTTT. Translation: CASSDGLRNTEAFF. The chain carries TRBV6-6 and TRBJ1-1; no firm D call. Trimming cost V 6 bases and J 1 base, with 12 bases left between them. The CDR3 sequence is 14 residues long. The germline V gene has CDR1 MNHNY and CDR2 SVGAGI (reference sequence).

This clone has just a few counts. As DNA, the CDR3 is TGCGCCAGCAGCCAAGATAGGCAGCGGTTACGGCCTGAAGCTTTCTTT. Its protein is CASSQDRQRLRPEAFF. The rearrangement joins TRBV4-1 to TRBJ1-1; D is unresolved. Trimming took 0 bases from V and 6 from J, leaving 17 bases between them. The CDR3 runs 16 residues. The germline V gene has CDR1 MGHRA and CDR2 YSYEKL.

This sequence joins TRBV5-1 and TRBJ1-1; D is perhaps TRBD1 (5 bases). The CDR3 contains 17 residues. V was shortened by 0 bases and J by 2 bases, with 17 bases between the two germline ends. CDR1 is SGHRS and CDR2 is YFSETQ in the germline V gene. CDR3 region: CASSLGVGGVFNTEAFF. DNA for the CDR3: TGCGCCAGCAGCTTGGGAGTTGGAGGGGTCTTTAACACTGAAGCTTTCTTT. Full variable domain (rest looked up from reference TRBV5-1 and TRBJ1-1): KAGVTQTPRYLIKTRGQQVTLSCSPISGHRSVSWYQQTPGQGLQFLFEYFSETQRNKGNFPGRFSGRQFSNSRSEMNVSTLELGDSALYLCASSLGVGGVFNTEAFFGQGTRLTVV.

With respect to this clone: Sequence at one end of the junction differs from germline and may be a read error. The rearrangement joins TRBV29-1 to TRBJ2-2; D is ambiguous. In germline, CDR1 is SQVTM, CDR2 ANQGSEA. This CDR3 contains 11 residues. The CDR3 loop is CSVRVGLSILF. CDR3 coding DNA: TGCAGCGTTCGGGTTGGCCTATCAATTCTTTTT.

Only one count was recorded for this clone. The genes are TRBV19 and TRBJ1-2; the D gene is possibly TRBD1 (6 bases). CDR1 and CDR2 from the germline V gene are LNHDA and SQIVND (reference sequence). Trimming pared 5 bases from V and 8 bases from J, leaving 12 bases between. The CDR3 covers 12 residues. CDR3 sequence: CASSGGARGYTF. In DNA form, the CDR3 reads TGTGCCAGTAGTGGGGGCGCGAGAGGCTACACCTTC.

The chain has TRBV6-6 and TRBJ2-5; the match to TRBD1 covers 8 bases. Looked up from germline, CDR1 is MNHNY and CDR2 is SVGAGI (reference sequence). CDR3 length equals 14 residues. V lost 2 bases and J lost 5; bases outside the gene matches: 4. The CDR3 DNA reads TGTGCCAGCAGTTACGGCAGACAGGGGGAGACCCAGTACTTC. Protein product: CASSYGRQGETQYF.

The chain recombines TRBV7-3 with TRBJ2-1, with 8 bases fitting TRBD2. V was pared by 5 bases and J by 5 bases, with 11 bases of the junction left unmatched. CDR1 and CDR2 from the germline V gene are SGHTA and FQGTGA. The CDR3 totals 16 residues. As DNA, the CDR3 is TGTGCCAGCAGCCCAAAGGTCAGCGGGAGCCACAATGAGCAGTTCTTC. Its protein is CASSPKVSGSHNEQFF.

The chain recombines TRBV5-6 with TRBJ2-2, with TRBD1 matching 8 bases. The CDR3 totals 19 residues. V trimming: 3 bases; J trimming: 0 bases; junction bases outside the gene matches: 13. Germline V gene sequence: CDR1 SGHDT, CDR2 YYEEEE. CDR3 DNA: TGTGCCAGCAGCTACTTATATCCTCACAGGGGGGCGAACACCGGGGAGCTGTTTTTT. This encodes CASSYLYPHRGANTGELFF.

This chain connects TRBV30 to TRBJ2-4; perhaps TRBD1 as D (7 bases). The germline V gene encodes CDR1 GTSNPN and CDR2 SVGIG (reference sequence). The V and J ends lost 5 bases and 8 bases respectively, with 16 bases between them. The CDR3 has 13 amino acids. This CDR3 reads CAWGQGGWDIQYF. The CDR3 region has the DNA TGTGCCTGGGGCCAGGGGGGTTGGGACATTCAGTACTTC.

This clone was seen a single time. The chain couples TRBV5-4 to TRBJ2-1; 7 nucleotides align to TRBD2. The germline gives CDR1 SGHNT, CDR2 YYREEE (reference sequence). V dropped 7 bases and J dropped 7; count of bases not matched to a gene: 14. The CDR3 sequence is 15 residues long. CDR3 sequence (DNA): TGTGCCAGCGCCCGGGACTACTCTCCGAGGAATGAGCAGTTCTTC. Translation gives CASARDYSPRNEQFF.

The J gene is TRBJ1-4, the V gene TRBV4-1; the D gene is possibly TRBD1 (5 bases). The CDR3 runs to 17 residues. Trimming removed 3 bases at V and 3 bases at J, with 17 bases between. CDR1 MGHRA and CDR2 YSYEKL come from the germline V gene. CDR3 sequence reads: CASSHPGEGLANEKLFF. CDR3 in DNA: TGCGCCAGCAGCCACCCGGGAGAGGGGTTAGCTAATGAAAAACTGTTTTTT.

This sequence joins TRBV9 and TRBJ2-4, with TRBD1 matching over 8 bases. Unmatched junction bases numbered 4, after V lost 0 bases and J lost 8 bases. Looked up from germline, CDR1 is SGDLS and CDR2 is YYNGEE. The length of the CDR3 is 14 residues. The CDR3 nucleotides read TGTGCCAGCAGCGTAGAGGGACAGGTGGACATTCAGTACTTC. Residues: CASSVEGQVDIQYF.

The chain carries TRBV5-1 and TRBJ2-1; TRBD1 might be the D (6 bases). This CDR3 has 15 amino acids. Per the germline V gene, CDR1 is SGHRS and CDR2 is YFSETQ. Trimming stripped 4 bases from V and 0 bases from J, with 11 bases between. CDR3 coding DNA: TGCGCCAGCAGCGCCGGACAGCGCTCCTACAATGAGCAGTTCTTC. Residues: CASSAGQRSYNEQFF.

This chain connects TRBV7-3 to TRBJ1-2; no clear D. Germline lookup yields CDR1 SGHTA and CDR2 FQGTGA. Trimming left V 5 bases short and J 3 bases short, with 13 bases between. There are 14 residues in the CDR3. In nucleotides, the CDR3 is TGTGCCAGCAGCCGCGGGCCGTATGACTATGGCTACACCTTC. The encoded protein is CASSRGPYDYGYTF.